The 3 T cell receptor beta chains presented below share a single source sample, sequenced in a study of blood T cells in healthy people across ages. Primed by a sample-barcoded 5' primer and a J-beta primer mix, a second PCR proceeded for roughly 7 to 12 cycles. MiXCR, run by TCRdb on the 5' RACE reads, gives a single entry per CDR3 protein. The profile covers approximately 1,700,000 distinct CDR3 sequences, with more than 35% appearing a single time and approximately 22% taken by the ten largest. Sequencing was performed on blood. The receptors here all came from a human donor in good health.

The chain has TRBV5-1 and TRBJ1-5, with TRBD1 as a possible D gene (6 bases). V lost 2 bases to trimming and J lost 2 bases, with 17 bases between them. This CDR3 has 17 amino acids. Germline assignment: CDR1 SGHRS and CDR2 YFSETQ. In DNA form, the CDR3 reads TGCGCCAGCAGCTTAAGACCTACAGGGTTAGGCAATCAGCCCCAGCATTTT. Its translation is CASSLRPTGLGNQPQHF.

This clonotype was seen a few times. CDR3 in amino acids: CASSPELASDNEQFF. The CDR3 nucleotides are TGTGCCAGCTCACCAGAACTAGCGTCGGACAATGAGCAGTTCTTC. The chain recombines TRBV18 with TRBJ2-1; TRBD2 agrees at 7 bases. The germline V gene encodes CDR1 KGHSH and CDR2 LQKENI. The CDR3 loop spans 15 amino acids. Unmatched junction bases numbered 6, after V lost 2 bases and J lost 5 bases.

The chain couples TRBV20-1 to TRBJ2-4; tentatively, D is TRBD1 (5 bases). Germline CDR1 and CDR2: DFQATT and SNEGSKA (reference sequence). V was pared by 6 bases and J by 6 bases, with 21 bases between. CDR3 length: 15 amino acids. CDR3 nucleotides: TGCAGTGCATGGGGCCGAACTAAGACCTTAAACATTCAGTACTTC. This gives the protein CSAWGRTKTLNIQYF.